This TCR beta chain originates from a study of T-cell memory formation after mild COVID-19. One entry per CDR3 protein results from TCRdb running MiXCR on the 5' RACE reads. The data hold roughly 450,000 distinct CDR3 sequences, with over 15% observed a single time. Regarding this clonotype: Its antigen is unknown.

V shed 3 bases, J shed 12 bases, and the junction held 9 bases outside the gene matches. CDR3 length: 15 amino acids. Looked up from germline, CDR1 is LNHNV and CDR2 is YYDKDF (reference sequence). Whole-study results and caveats: Clones that shrank (day 15 to 85) were balanced CD4/CD8, whereas later expanders leaned CD4+.

What was sequenced was PBMCs or a T cell subset sorted from them (not recorded which). The sequence derives from an adult woman who had mild COVID-19 (a few samples of this study predate the infection). Cell type and time point are not known. The J gene is TRBJ1-6, the V gene TRBV15, with 9 bases fitting TRBD1. The CDR3 here is CATSRGGQGEGPLHF. For the CDR3, the DNA is TGTGCCACCAGCAGGGGGGGACAGGGTGAAGGACCCCTCCACTTT.